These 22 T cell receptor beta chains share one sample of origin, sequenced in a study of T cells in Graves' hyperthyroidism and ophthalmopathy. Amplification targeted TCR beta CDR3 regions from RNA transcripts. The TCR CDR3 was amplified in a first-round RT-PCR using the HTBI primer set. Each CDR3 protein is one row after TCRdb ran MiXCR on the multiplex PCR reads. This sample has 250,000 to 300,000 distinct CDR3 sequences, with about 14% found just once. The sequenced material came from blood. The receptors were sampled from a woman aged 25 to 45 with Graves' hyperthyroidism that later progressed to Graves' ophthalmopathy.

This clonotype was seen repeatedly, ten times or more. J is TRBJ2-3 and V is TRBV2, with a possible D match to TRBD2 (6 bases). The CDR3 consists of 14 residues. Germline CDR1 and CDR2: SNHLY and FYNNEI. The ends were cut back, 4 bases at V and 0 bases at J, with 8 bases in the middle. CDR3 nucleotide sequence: TGTGCCAGCAGTGTGGGACTGAGCACAGATACGCAGTATTTT. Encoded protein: CASSVGLSTDTQYF.

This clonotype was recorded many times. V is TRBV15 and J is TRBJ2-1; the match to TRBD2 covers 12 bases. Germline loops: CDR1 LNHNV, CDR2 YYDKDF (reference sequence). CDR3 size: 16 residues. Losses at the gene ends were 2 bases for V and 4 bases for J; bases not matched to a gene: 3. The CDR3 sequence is CATSRYGLAGYNEQFF. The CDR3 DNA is TGTGCCACCAGCAGATATGGACTAGCGGGGTACAATGAGCAGTTCTTC.

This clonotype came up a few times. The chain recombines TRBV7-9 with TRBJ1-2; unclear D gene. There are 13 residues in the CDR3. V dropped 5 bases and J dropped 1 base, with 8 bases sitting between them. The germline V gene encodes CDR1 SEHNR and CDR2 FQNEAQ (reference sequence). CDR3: CASSGADNYGYTF. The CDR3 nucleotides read TGTGCCAGCAGCGGAGCGGATAACTATGGCTACACCTTC.

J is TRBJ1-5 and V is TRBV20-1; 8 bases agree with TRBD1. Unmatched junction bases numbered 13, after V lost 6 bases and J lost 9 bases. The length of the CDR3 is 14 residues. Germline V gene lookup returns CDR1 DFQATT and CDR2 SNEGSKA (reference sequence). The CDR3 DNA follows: TGCAGTGCCGAAGTTCCAGGGGGCACGGCGCCCCAGCATTTT. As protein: CSAEVPGGTAPQHF.

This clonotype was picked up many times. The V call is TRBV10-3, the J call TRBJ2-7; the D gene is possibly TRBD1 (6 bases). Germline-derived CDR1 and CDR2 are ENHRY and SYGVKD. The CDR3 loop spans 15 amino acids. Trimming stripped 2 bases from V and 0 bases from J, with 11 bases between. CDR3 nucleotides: TGTGCCATCAGTGAGATTGACAGGTCCTCCTACGAGCAGTACTTC. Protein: CAISEIDRSSYEQYF.

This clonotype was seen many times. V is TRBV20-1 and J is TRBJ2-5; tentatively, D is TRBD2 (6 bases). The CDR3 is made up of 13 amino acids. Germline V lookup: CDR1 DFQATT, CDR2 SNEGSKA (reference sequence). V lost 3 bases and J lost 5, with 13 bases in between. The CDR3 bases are TGCAGTGCTAGGCGGGGTTCTGTCGAGACCCAGTACTTC. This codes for CSARRGSVETQYF.

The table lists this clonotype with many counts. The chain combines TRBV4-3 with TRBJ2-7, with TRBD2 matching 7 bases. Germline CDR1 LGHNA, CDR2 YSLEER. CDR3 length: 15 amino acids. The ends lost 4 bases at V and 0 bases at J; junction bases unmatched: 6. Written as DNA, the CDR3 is TGCGCCAGCAGCCCGGCCTGGGGGGGCTCCTACGAGCAGTACTTC. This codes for CASSPAWGGSYEQYF.

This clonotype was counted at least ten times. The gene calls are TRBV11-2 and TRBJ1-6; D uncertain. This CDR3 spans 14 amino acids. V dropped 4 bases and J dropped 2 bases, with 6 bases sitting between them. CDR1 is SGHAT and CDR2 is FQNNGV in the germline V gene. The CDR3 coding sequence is TGTGCCAGCAGCTCCGGGACCTATAATTCACCCCTCCACTTT. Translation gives CASSSGTYNSPLHF.

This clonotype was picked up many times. The CDR3 reads CASSGTYSTQYF. CDR3 DNA sequence: TGCGCCAGCAGCGGGACTTACAGTACGCAGTATTTT. The chain couples TRBV5-1 to TRBJ2-3; the D gene is possibly TRBD2 (6 bases). Germline V lookup: CDR1 SGHRS, CDR2 YFSETQ. V was clipped by 4 bases and J by 8 bases, with 11 bases between them. CDR3 length equals 12 residues.

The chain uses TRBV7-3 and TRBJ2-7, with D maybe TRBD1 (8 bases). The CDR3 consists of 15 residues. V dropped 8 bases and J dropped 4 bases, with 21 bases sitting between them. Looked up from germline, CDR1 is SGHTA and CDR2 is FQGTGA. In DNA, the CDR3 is TGTGCCAGCCGATACGGGGGGACAGGACCTTACGAGCAGTACTTC. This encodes CASRYGGTGPYEQYF. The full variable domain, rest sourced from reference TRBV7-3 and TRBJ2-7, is GAGVSQTPSNKVTEKGKYVELRCDPISGHTALYWYRQSLGQGPEFLIYFQGTGAADDSGLPNDRFFAVRPEGSVSTLKIQRTERGDSAVYLCASRYGGTGPYEQYFGPGTRLTVT.

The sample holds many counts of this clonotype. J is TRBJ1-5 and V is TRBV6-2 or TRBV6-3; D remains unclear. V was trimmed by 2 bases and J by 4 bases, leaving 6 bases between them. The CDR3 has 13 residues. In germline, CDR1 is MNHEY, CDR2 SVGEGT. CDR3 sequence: CASSYVGNQPQHF. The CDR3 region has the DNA TGTGCCAGCAGTTACGTGGGGAATCAGCCCCAGCATTTT.

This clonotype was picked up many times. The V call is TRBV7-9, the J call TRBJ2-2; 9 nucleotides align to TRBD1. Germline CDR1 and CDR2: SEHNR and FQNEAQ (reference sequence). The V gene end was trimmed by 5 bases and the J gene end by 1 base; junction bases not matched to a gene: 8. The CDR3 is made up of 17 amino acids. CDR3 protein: CASSPTMGQGNTGELFF. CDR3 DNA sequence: TGTGCCAGCAGCCCGACGATGGGACAGGGGAACACCGGGGAGCTGTTTTTT.

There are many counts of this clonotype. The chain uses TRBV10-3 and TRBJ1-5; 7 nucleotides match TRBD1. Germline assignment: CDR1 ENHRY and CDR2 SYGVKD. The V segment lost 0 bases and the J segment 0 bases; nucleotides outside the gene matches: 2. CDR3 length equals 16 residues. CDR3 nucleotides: TGTGCCATCAGTGAGTCGGGACAGAATAGCAATCAGCCCCAGCATTTT. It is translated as CAISESGQNSNQPQHF.

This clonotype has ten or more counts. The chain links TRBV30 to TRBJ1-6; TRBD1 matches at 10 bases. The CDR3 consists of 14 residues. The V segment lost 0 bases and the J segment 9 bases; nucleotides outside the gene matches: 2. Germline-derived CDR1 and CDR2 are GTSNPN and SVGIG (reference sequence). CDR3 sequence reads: CAWSVGQGISPLHF. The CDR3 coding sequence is TGTGCCTGGAGTGTGGGACAGGGGATTTCACCCCTCCACTTT.

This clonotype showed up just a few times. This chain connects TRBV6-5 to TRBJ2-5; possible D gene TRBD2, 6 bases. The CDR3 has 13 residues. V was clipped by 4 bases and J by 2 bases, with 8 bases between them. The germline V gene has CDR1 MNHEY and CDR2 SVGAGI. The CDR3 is CASSSSVQETQYF. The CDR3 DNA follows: TGTGCCAGCAGTTCTAGCGTACAAGAGACCCAGTACTTC.

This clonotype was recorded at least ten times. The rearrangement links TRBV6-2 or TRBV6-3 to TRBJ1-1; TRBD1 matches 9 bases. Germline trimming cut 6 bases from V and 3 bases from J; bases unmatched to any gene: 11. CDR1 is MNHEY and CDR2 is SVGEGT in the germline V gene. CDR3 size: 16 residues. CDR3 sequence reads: CASRNHFGTGYTEAFF. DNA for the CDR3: TGTGCCAGCAGAAACCACTTCGGGACAGGGTACACTGAAGCTTTCTTT.

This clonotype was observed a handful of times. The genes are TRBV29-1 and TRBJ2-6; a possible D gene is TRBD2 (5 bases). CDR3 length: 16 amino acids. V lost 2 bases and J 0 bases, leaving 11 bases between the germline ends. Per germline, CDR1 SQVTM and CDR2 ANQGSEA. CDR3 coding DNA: TGCAGCGTTGAACCACTAGAGAGCTCTGGGGCCAACGTCCTGACTTTC. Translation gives CSVEPLESSGANVLTF.

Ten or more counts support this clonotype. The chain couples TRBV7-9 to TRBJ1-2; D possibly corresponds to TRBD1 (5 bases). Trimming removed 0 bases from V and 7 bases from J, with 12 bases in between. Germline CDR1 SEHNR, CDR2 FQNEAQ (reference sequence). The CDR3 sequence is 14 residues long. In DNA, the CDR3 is TGTGCCAGCAGCTTAGCCAGGGAGAGCGGTGGCTACACCTTC. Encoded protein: CASSLARESGGYTF.

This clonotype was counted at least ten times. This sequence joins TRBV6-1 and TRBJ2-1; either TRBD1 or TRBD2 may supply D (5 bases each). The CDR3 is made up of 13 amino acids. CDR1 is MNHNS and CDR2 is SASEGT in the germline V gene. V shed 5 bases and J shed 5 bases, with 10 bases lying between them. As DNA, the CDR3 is TGTGCCAGCAGTTATGGGACGAACAATGAGCAGTTCTTC. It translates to CASSYGTNNEQFF.

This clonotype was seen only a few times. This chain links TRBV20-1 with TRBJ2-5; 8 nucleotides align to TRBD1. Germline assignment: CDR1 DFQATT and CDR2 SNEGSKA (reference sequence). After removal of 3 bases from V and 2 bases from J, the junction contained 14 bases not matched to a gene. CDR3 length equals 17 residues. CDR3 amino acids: CSASSASSGTGQETQYF. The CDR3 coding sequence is TGCAGTGCTAGTAGTGCCAGCTCGGGGACAGGTCAAGAGACCCAGTACTTC.

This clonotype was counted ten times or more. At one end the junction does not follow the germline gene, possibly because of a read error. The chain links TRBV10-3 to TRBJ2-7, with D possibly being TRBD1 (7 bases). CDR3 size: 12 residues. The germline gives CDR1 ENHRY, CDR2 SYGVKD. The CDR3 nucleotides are TGTGCCGTCAGGGGCAGGGGGGACGAGCAGTACTTC. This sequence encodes CAVRGRGDEQYF.

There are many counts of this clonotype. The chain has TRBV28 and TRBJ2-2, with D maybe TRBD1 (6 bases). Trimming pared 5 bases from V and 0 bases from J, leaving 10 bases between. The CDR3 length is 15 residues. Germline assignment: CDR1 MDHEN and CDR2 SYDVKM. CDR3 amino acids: CASSLRGTNTGELFF. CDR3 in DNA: TGTGCCAGCAGTCTCAGGGGAACGAACACCGGGGAGCTGTTTTTT.